This T cell receptor beta chain was sequenced during a study of blood T cell repertoires in COVID-19. Study-level information: There were acute and convalescent COVID-19 samples, and they came from the United States, Italy and Spain. PBMCs, B-cell-depleted T cells, or T cells were the source of the cDNA or gDNA that made up the material.

Under the authors' procedure: Estimates of nucleated cell counts were drawn from the amplification of reference gene primers. Some clones are missing from TCRdb's copy, which holds only in-frame ones; the method was immunoSEQ multiplex PCR. The V and J calls and clone size were taken over from that table, and D and trimming were inferred from the DNA. The sample includes roughly 260,000 clones, 75% to 85% of them seen just once. V shed 5 bases, J shed 1 base, and the junction held 10 bases outside the gene matches. CDR1 and CDR2 from the germline V gene are MNHEY and SVGEGT. The CDR3 sequence is 17 residues long.

The chain uses TRBV6-2 or TRBV6-3 and TRBJ1-5; 8 bases line up with TRBD1. This TCR was sampled from a woman aged 70-85 years with acute or convalescent COVID-19. Sample: peripheral blood. CDR3 DNA sequence: TGTGCCAGCAGTCTCCGGACAGGGACGATAAGCAATCAGCCCCAGCATTTT. Amino acid sequence: CASSLRTGTISNQPQHF.